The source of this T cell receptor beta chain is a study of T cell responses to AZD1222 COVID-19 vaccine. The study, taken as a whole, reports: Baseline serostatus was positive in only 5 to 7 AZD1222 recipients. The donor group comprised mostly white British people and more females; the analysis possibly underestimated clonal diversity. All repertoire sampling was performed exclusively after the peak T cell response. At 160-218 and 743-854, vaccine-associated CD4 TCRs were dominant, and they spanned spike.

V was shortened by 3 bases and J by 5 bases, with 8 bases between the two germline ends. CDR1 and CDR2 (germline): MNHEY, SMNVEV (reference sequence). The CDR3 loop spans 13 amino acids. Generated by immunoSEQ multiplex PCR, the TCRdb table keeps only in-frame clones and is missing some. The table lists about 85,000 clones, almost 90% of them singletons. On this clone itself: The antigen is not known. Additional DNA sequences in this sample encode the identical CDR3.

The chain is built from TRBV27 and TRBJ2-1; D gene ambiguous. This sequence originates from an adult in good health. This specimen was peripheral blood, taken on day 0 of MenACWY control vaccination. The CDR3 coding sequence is TGTGCCAGCAGTTTCCGCAGGAACAATGAGCAGTTCTTC. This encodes CASSFRRNNEQFF.